This passage covers 32 T cell receptor beta chains from one sample sequenced in a study of T cells in Graves' hyperthyroidism and ophthalmopathy. TCR beta CDR3 sequences were amplified from RNA transcripts. HTBI primers were employed in a first-round RT-PCR of the TCR CDR3. MiXCR was run by TCRdb on the multiplex PCR reads, yielding one entry per CDR3 protein. The repertoire holds roughly 840,000 distinct CDR3 sequences, roughly 40% seen once, with about 9% in the top ten. The sequencing input was blood. The receptors stem from a man aged 18 to 30 with Graves' hyperthyroidism.

The J gene is TRBJ1-1, the V gene TRBV29-1; D unresolved. CDR1 and CDR2 (germline): SQVTM, ANQGSEA. CDR3 length: 13 residues. Trimming cost V 4 bases and J 7 bases, with 16 bases left between them. The CDR3 here is CSVGTSGELEAFF. CDR3 DNA sequence: TGCAGCGTTGGGACTAGCGGGGAACTTGAAGCTTTCTTT.

In regard to this clonotype: This may be a read error, as it is one base from a much larger clone. The gene calls are TRBV7-6 and TRBJ2-5, with 7 bases that match TRBD1. The CDR3 loop spans 15 amino acids. The germline V gene has CDR1 SGHVS and CDR2 FNYEAQ. J was trimmed by 4 bases and V by 8 bases; bases with no gene match: 13. Here the CDR3 DNA reads TGTGCCAGCGGCGAACAGGGGACCGGTCGAGAGACCCAGTACTTC. Protein: CASGEQGTGRETQYF. Filled out from reference TRBV7-6 and TRBJ2-5, the complete variable domain reads GAGVSQSPRYKVTKRGQDVALRCDPISGHVSLYWYRQALGQGPEFLTYFNYEAQQDKSGLPNDRFSAERPEGSISTLTIQRTEQRDSAMYRCASGEQGTGRETQYFGPGTRLLVL.

This clonotype showed up just a few times. The chain has TRBV2 and TRBJ2-5; 11 nucleotides line up with TRBD2. The V segment lost 6 bases and the J segment 1 base; nucleotides outside the gene matches: 7. The CDR3 sequence is 16 residues long. Germline assignment: CDR1 SNHLY and CDR2 FYNNEI. CDR3 nucleotides: TGTGCCAGCAGCACATCCGGGACTAGCGGCCAAGAGACCCAGTACTTC. Residues: CASSTSGTSGQETQYF.

This clonotype was seen many times. The V call is TRBV29-1, the J call TRBJ2-5; D gene unclear. V gave up 4 bases and J gave up 5 bases, with 8 bases separating them. The germline CDR1 and CDR2 sequences are SQVTM and ANQGSEA. The CDR3 is 11 amino acids. The CDR3 sequence: CSVADPETQYF. In DNA, the CDR3 is TGCAGCGTTGCTGACCCGGAGACCCAGTACTTC.

This clonotype appeared once. At one end, the junction sequence differs from germline, possibly due to a read error. V usage is TRBV15 and J usage is TRBJ1-1, with 7 bases matching TRBD1. The CDR3 is made up of 17 amino acids. CDR1 is LNHNV, CDR2 YYDKDF, per germline (reference sequence). CDR3 amino acids: CAASSTRQGLGNTEAFF. DNA for the CDR3: TGTGCCGCCAGCAGCACACGACAGGGTCTCGGGAACACTGAAGCTTTCTTT.

Worth noting for this clonotype: Possible read error: a much larger clone is one base away. The V call is TRBV7-8, the J call TRBJ1-1, with D unresolved. The CDR3 consists of 14 residues. V shed 1 base and J shed 1 base, with 7 bases lying between them. Germline lookup yields CDR1 SGHVS and CDR2 FQNEAQ. This chain's CDR3 is CASSLVWRNTEAFF. CDR3 nucleotides: TGTGCCAGCAGCTTAGTCTGGAGGAACACTGAAGCTTTCTTT.

This clonotype came up many times. V gene TRBV29-1 combines with J gene TRBJ1-1; 8 bases map to TRBD1. Germline CDR1 SQVTM, CDR2 ANQGSEA. The CDR3 has 17 residues. The V and J ends lost 7 bases and 0 bases, in that order; junction bases with no gene match: 16. In nucleotides, the CDR3 is TGCAGCGCCTCCCCCCCTTCCGGGACAGGTATGAACACTGAAGCTTTCTTT. It specifies CSASPPSGTGMNTEAFF.

The V gene is TRBV11-3, the J gene TRBJ2-7, with 10 positions matching TRBD1. Per germline, CDR1 SGHNT and CDR2 YENEEA. V lost 4 bases, J lost 7 bases, and 10 bases stayed unmatched. This CDR3 comprises 15 residues. In nucleotides, the CDR3 is TGTGCCAGCAGCTCACCTTGGGGGACAGGGGAAGAGCAGTACTTC. Amino acid sequence: CASSSPWGTGEEQYF.

This sequence joins TRBV25-1 and TRBJ1-4, with D possibly being TRBD1 (6 bases). The CDR3 contains 14 residues. V gave up 6 bases and J gave up 11 bases, with 19 bases separating them. Germline loops: CDR1 MGHDK, CDR2 SYGVNS. CDR3 residues: CASSPTSDRRKLFF. In nucleotides, the CDR3 is TGTGCCAGCAGCCCTACTTCAGACAGGCGCAAACTGTTTTTT. The whole variable domain, remainder taken from reference TRBV25-1 and TRBJ1-4, is EADIYQTPRYLVIGTGKKITLECSQTMGHDKMYWYQQDPGMELHLIHYSYGVNSTEKGDLSSESTVSRIRTEHFPLTLESARPSHTSQYLCASSPTSDRRKLFFGSGTQLSVL.

This clonotype appeared a single time. The germline gene is not matched at one end of the junction; a read error may be the cause. The chain has TRBV7-8 and TRBJ1-2, with D possibly matching TRBD1 (5 bases). Germline CDR1 reads SGHVS; CDR2 reads FQNEAQ. The CDR3 contains 16 residues. The CDR3 DNA reads TGCGCCAGCAGCCATACCGCACCAGGGAGCAACTATGGCTACACCTTC. Its protein is CASSHTAPGSNYGYTF.

The rearrangement uses TRBV19 and TRBJ2-7; D gene unclear. In germline, CDR1 is LNHDA, CDR2 SQIVND (reference sequence). The CDR3 extends over 13 amino acids. V was trimmed by 5 bases and J by 3 bases, leaving 11 bases between them. The CDR3 loop is CASSRTGRYEQYF. The CDR3 bases are TGTGCCAGTAGTCGAACGGGTCGCTACGAGCAGTACTTC. Supplemented by reference TRBV19 and TRBJ2-7, the full variable domain reads DGGITQSPKYLFRKEGQNVTLSCEQNLNHDAMYWYRQDPGQGLRLIYYSQIVNDFQKGDIAEGYSVSREKKESFPLTVTSAQKNPTAFYLCASSRTGRYEQYFGPGTRLTVT.

This clonotype was detected once. The chain carries TRBV15 and TRBJ1-2; 10 bases align to TRBD1. Germline values: CDR1 LNHNV, CDR2 YYDKDF (reference sequence). CDR3 size: 15 residues. V gave up 2 bases and J gave up 6 bases; unmatched junction bases: 6. In DNA form, the CDR3 reads TGTGCCACCAGCAGACGGGACAGGGGTCAAGATGGCTACACCTTC. Translating gives CATSRRDRGQDGYTF.

This clonotype appeared many times. The chain has TRBV15 and TRBJ1-5; D is undetermined. This CDR3 region has 15 residues. Germline V gene lookup returns CDR1 LNHNV and CDR2 YYDKDF (reference sequence). V was cut by 1 base and J by 1 base, with 8 bases left in between. CDR3 coding DNA: TGTGCCACCAGCAGAGTCCGAGGGAGCAATCAGCCCCAGCATTTT. This codes for CATSRVRGSNQPQHF.

The table lists this clonotype with a few counts. This chain joins TRBV7-3 and TRBJ1-1; D gene ambiguous. This CDR3 contains 14 residues. The germline V gene encodes CDR1 SGHTA and CDR2 FQGTGA. The V and J ends lost 2 bases and 5 bases respectively, with 12 bases between them. The CDR3 here is CASSLDGSSTEAFF. The CDR3 DNA is TGTGCCAGCAGCTTAGACGGGTCTTCGACTGAAGCTTTCTTT.

The chain has TRBV20-1 and TRBJ2-7; the D is unclear. The V and J ends lost 6 bases and 3 bases respectively, with 21 bases between them. The CDR3 loop spans 15 amino acids. CDR1 and CDR2 (germline): DFQATT, SNEGSKA (reference sequence). The CDR3 protein is CSAVESTIANYEQYF. DNA for the CDR3: TGCAGTGCAGTAGAGAGCACTATAGCTAACTACGAGCAGTACTTC.

Comment on this clonotype: Being one base from a much bigger clone, this may be a read error. The chain joins TRBV2 to TRBJ1-1; no definite D call. Germline V lookup: CDR1 SNHLY, CDR2 FYNNEI. The length of the CDR3 is 14 residues. The V end lost 9 bases, the J end lost 0 bases, and 14 bases lay between the germline ends. DNA for the CDR3: TGTGCCAGTAGCGACAAGCCCCTGAACACTGAAGCTTTCTTT. Its translation: CASSDKPLNTEAFF.

This clonotype has a count of ten or more. The chain combines TRBV20-1 with TRBJ2-7; the match to TRBD1 covers 7 bases. The length of the CDR3 is 13 residues. CDR1 is DFQATT and CDR2 is SNEGSKA in the germline V gene (reference sequence). V was clipped by 6 bases and J by 5 bases; unmatched bases: 10. CDR3 region: CSAPDRSGHEQYF. The CDR3 coding sequence is TGCAGTGCGCCGGACAGGTCAGGCCACGAGCAGTACTTC.

This clonotype was observed at least ten times. The CDR3 nucleotides are TGTGCCAGCAGCGTATCGGGCAGGGGAGGCGAGCAGTACTTC. Amino acid sequence: CASSVSGRGGEQYF. The V gene is TRBV9, the J gene TRBJ2-7; D assignment may be TRBD1 or TRBD2 (6 bases each). Germline V gene data show CDR1 as SGDLS and CDR2 as YYNGEE. The CDR3 totals 14 residues. Trimming took off 1 base at V and 6 bases at J, with 14 bases between the two ends.

The chain links TRBV2 to TRBJ2-7, with TRBD1 identical over 10 bases. V shed 2 bases and J 4 bases; nucleotides not matched to a gene: 5. The CDR3 is 15 amino acids. In germline, CDR1 is SNHLY, CDR2 FYNNEI. CDR3 loop: CASSESGQGGYEQYF. The CDR3 DNA reads TGTGCCAGCAGTGAATCAGGACAGGGGGGGTACGAGCAGTACTTC.

This clonotype was observed a handful of times. This chain links TRBV20-1 with TRBJ2-3, with no clear D. The CDR3 totals 13 residues. Germline lookup yields CDR1 DFQATT and CDR2 SNEGSKA (reference sequence). V was clipped by 2 bases and J by 1 base, with 7 bases between them. CDR3: CSARLGGTDTQYF. The CDR3 bases are TGCAGTGCTAGACTAGGAGGCACAGATACGCAGTATTTT.

This clonotype showed up just a few times. The chain recombines TRBV6-5 with TRBJ1-1; D uncertain. The CDR3 contains 17 residues. The V gene lost 0 bases and the J gene lost 0 bases, with 14 bases spanning the gap. In germline, CDR1 is MNHEY, CDR2 SVGAGI. In DNA form, the CDR3 reads TGTGCCAGCAGTTACTCGTCCAGCCCCGACTTGAACACTGAAGCTTTCTTT. This sequence encodes CASSYSSSPDLNTEAFF.

The sample holds many counts of this clonotype. The V and J genes are TRBV10-1 and TRBJ2-5; D possibly matches TRBD1 or TRBD2 (5 bases each). Germline CDR1 WNHNN, CDR2 SYGVQD (reference sequence). The CDR3 has 13 amino acids. The V and J ends lost 6 bases and 2 bases respectively, with 10 bases between them. CDR3 region: CASSSGPQETQYF. In nucleotides, the CDR3 is TGCGCCAGCAGCTCGGGACCGCAAGAGACCCAGTACTTC.

In its sample, this clonotype was seen many times. The V call is TRBV2, the J call TRBJ2-2; a possible D gene is TRBD2 (6 bases). This CDR3 comprises 13 residues. Germline CDR1 SNHLY, CDR2 FYNNEI. V lost 7 bases, J lost 4 bases, and 10 bases lay in between. Here the CDR3 reads CASKGGVTGELFF. The CDR3, as DNA: TGTGCCAGCAAAGGCGGGGTCACCGGGGAGCTGTTTTTT. The complete variable domain, with remaining parts taken from reference TRBV2 and TRBJ2-2, reads EPEVTQTPSHQVTQMGQEVILRCVPISNHLYFYWYRQILGQKVEFLVSFYNNEISEKSEIFDDQFSVERPDGSNFTLKIRSTKLEDSAMYFCASKGGVTGELFFGEGSRLTVL.

V is TRBV20-1 and J is TRBJ1-1, with TRBD1 matching over 9 bases. This CDR3 has 14 amino acids. Per germline, CDR1 DFQATT and CDR2 SNEGSKA (reference sequence). V lost 3 bases to trimming and J lost 7 bases; unmatched junction nucleotides: 9. This CDR3 is CSARPPGQGFEAFF. CDR3 in DNA: TGCAGTGCTAGGCCCCCGGGACAGGGTTTTGAAGCTTTCTTT.

This chain connects TRBV6-5 to TRBJ1-4; D is undetermined. V was pared by 4 bases and J by 0 bases, with 6 bases between. Germline V lookup: CDR1 MNHEY, CDR2 SVGAGI. The CDR3 has 14 amino acids. The CDR3 DNA reads TGTGCCAGCAGTTTGTCCCCAACTAATGAAAAACTGTTTTTT. Protein sequence: CASSLSPTNEKLFF.

This clonotype was recorded many times. The chain couples TRBV25-1 to TRBJ1-4; 7 nucleotides match TRBD1. CDR1 and CDR2 (germline): MGHDK, SYGVNS. Trimming removed 0 bases from V and 8 bases from J; junction bases left unmatched: 9. CDR3 length: 16 amino acids. For the CDR3, the DNA is TGTGCCAGCAGTGAATATTTCGGGGGACAGAAGGAAAAACTGTTTTTT. This encodes CASSEYFGGQKEKLFF.

The V and J genes are TRBV20-1 and TRBJ1-1; D is possibly TRBD1 (5 bases). Germline V CDR1 and CDR2: DFQATT, SNEGSKA (reference sequence). The V gene lost 6 bases and the J gene lost 0 bases, with 14 bases spanning the gap. This CDR3 spans 14 amino acids. The chain's CDR3 is CSADRDSVNTEAFF. For the CDR3, the DNA is TGCAGTGCCGACCGAGACAGTGTGAACACTGAAGCTTTCTTT.

This clonotype was seen at least ten times. The chain couples TRBV2 to TRBJ1-2; maybe TRBD1 (6 bases). Germline V lookup: CDR1 SNHLY, CDR2 FYNNEI. This CDR3 comprises 14 residues. Trimming pared 4 bases from V and 1 base from J, leaving 10 bases between. In DNA, the CDR3 is TGTGCCAGCAGTGGGGGGGCAGTTAACTATGGCTACACCTTC. Its protein product is CASSGGAVNYGYTF.

With respect to this clonotype: A read error is likely here: a far larger clone is one base away. The rearrangement joins TRBV7-2 to TRBJ2-7, with a weak D call TRBD2 (5 bases). Germline lookup yields CDR1 SGHTA and CDR2 FQGNSA. This CDR3 is built from 14 residues. V was shortened by 5 bases and J by 4 bases, with 15 bases between the two germline ends. The CDR3 DNA sequence: TGTGCCAGCAGCGTAGTGGCTAGCAGTTACGAGCAGTACTTC. It specifies CASSVVASSYEQYF. The full variable domain, in which reference TRBV7-2 and TRBJ2-7 provide the parts outside the CDR3, is GAGVSQSPSNKVTEKGKDVELRCDPISGHTALYWYRQSLGQGLEFLIYFQGNSAPDKSGLPSDRFSAERTGGSVSTLTIQRTQQEDSAVYLCASSVVASSYEQYFGPGTRLTVT.

In this sample, this clonotype turned up many times. The chain employs TRBV9 and TRBJ2-5; D gene ambiguous. Trimming took off 0 bases at V and 5 bases at J, with 11 bases between the two ends. Germline V gene data show CDR1 as SGDLS and CDR2 as YYNGEE. This CDR3 region has 14 residues. Here the CDR3 DNA reads TGTGCCAGCAGCGTAGTTCCTGGGGATGAGACCCAGTACTTC. It codes for CASSVVPGDETQYF.

The chain carries TRBV7-9 and TRBJ1-6; D is possibly TRBD1 (5 bases). The CDR3 sequence is 15 residues long. Germline V lookup: CDR1 SEHNR, CDR2 FQNEAQ (reference sequence). Trimming removed 1 base at V and 10 bases at J, with 14 bases between. For the CDR3, the DNA is TGTGCCAGCAGCTTAGAGGCAGGGCTGGAATCACCCCTCCACTTT. Its translation is CASSLEAGLESPLHF.

On this clonotype: One end of the junction is discordant with germline, which a read error may explain. The chain combines TRBV10-2 with TRBJ1-5; D may be TRBD1 (5 bases). The CDR3 has 15 amino acids. CDR1 and CDR2 (germline): WSHSY, SAAADI. CDR3 nucleotides: TGTGCCAGCAGGAAAGACGGGGGTAGCAATCAGCCCCAGCATTTT. It codes for CASRKDGGSNQPQHF.